These 19 T cell receptor beta chains were all obtained from the same sample, sequenced in a study of T cell changes during pregnancy in multiple sclerosis. Libraries were prepared by immunoSEQ multiplex PCR; TCRdb keeps only in-frame clonotypes and omits some of them. The sample yields about 32,000 clones, 89% seen once. Here the sequenced sample was CD8+ T cells from peripheral blood mononuclear cells, taken in the second trimester of pregnancy. All receptors come from a female donor with multiple sclerosis, enrolled in a pregnancy study.

This chain connects TRBV11-2 to TRBJ2-2; TRBD1 matches at 11 bases. Germline CDR1 SGHAT, CDR2 FQNNGV. V shed 4 bases, J shed 5 bases, and the junction held 9 bases outside the gene matches. This CDR3 region has 17 residues. The CDR3 bases are TGTGCCAGCAGCTCTAGGGGAGGGACAGGGGGGACCGGGGAGCTGTTTTTT. Residues: CASSSRGGTGGTGELFF.

The V call is TRBV7-9, the J call TRBJ2-1; no reliable D call. Germline V gives CDR1 SEHNR, CDR2 FQNEAQ (reference sequence). V lost 1 base, J lost 10 bases, and 8 bases lay in between. The CDR3 length is 12 residues. The CDR3: CASSLVTNEQFF. DNA of the CDR3: TGTGCCAGCAGCTTAGTAACTAACGAGCAGTTCTTC.

V and J are TRBV2 and TRBJ2-2; D might be TRBD1 (6 bases). This CDR3 is 15 amino acids long. With 5 bases removed from V and 3 bases from J, the gap between germline ends came to 13 bases. Germline V gives CDR1 SNHLY, CDR2 FYNNEI. The CDR3 sequence: CASSSTGYYTGELFF. Here the CDR3 DNA reads TGTGCCAGCAGTTCAACAGGGTATTACACCGGGGAGCTGTTTTTT.

The J gene is TRBJ2-3, the V gene TRBV5-1, with D tentatively TRBD1 (6 bases). The V gene lost 0 bases and the J gene lost 0 bases, with 11 bases spanning the gap. The length of the CDR3 is 16 residues. Germline lookup yields CDR1 SGHRS and CDR2 YFSETQ. CDR3 DNA sequence: TGCGCCAGCAGCTTGGCCTACAGGGTTAGCACAGATACGCAGTATTTT. The encoded protein is CASSLAYRVSTDTQYF.

The chain joins TRBV18 to TRBJ2-7; 10 bases line up with TRBD2. Looked up from germline, CDR1 is KGHSH and CDR2 is LQKENI. The CDR3 is 17 residues long. The V segment lost 3 bases and the J segment 4 bases; nucleotides outside the gene matches: 12. DNA of the CDR3: TGTGCCAGCTCACCTCAGAGGTGGACTAGCGGAGAGTACGAGCAGTACTTC. Its translation: CASSPQRWTSGEYEQYF.

V usage is TRBV7-9 and J usage is TRBJ2-3, with 10 positions matching TRBD2. V trimming: 3 bases; J trimming: 4 bases; junction bases outside the gene matches: 10. There are 17 residues in the CDR3. From germline, CDR1 is SEHNR and CDR2 FQNEAQ (reference sequence). CDR3 sequence reads: CASSFRLRAGGPDTQYF. In DNA, the CDR3 is TGTGCCAGCAGCTTCCGCCTTAGAGCGGGGGGGCCAGATACGCAGTATTTT.

The chain is built from TRBV27 and TRBJ2-1; TRBD2 agrees at 16 bases. CDR3 size: 16 residues. The trim removed 5 bases at V and 9 bases at J, leaving 7 bases unmatched. Germline assignment: CDR1 MNHEY and CDR2 SMNVEV (reference sequence). The CDR3 reads CASSTPGLAGGREQFF. CDR3 bases: TGTGCCAGCAGTACCCCGGGACTAGCGGGGGGGCGTGAGCAGTTCTTC.

CDR3 region: CASSYAGRAGSYEQYF. Written as DNA, the CDR3 is TGTGCCAGCAGCTACGCCGGACGAGCGGGCTCCTACGAGCAGTACTTC. The chain links TRBV7-9 to TRBJ2-7; D is perhaps TRBD2 (6 bases). CDR3 length equals 16 residues. Germline loops: CDR1 SEHNR, CDR2 FQNEAQ (reference sequence). Trimming stripped 4 bases from V and 0 bases from J, with 16 bases between. The full variable domain, in which reference TRBV7-9 and TRBJ2-7 provide the parts outside the CDR3, is DTGVSQNPRHKITKRGQNVTFRCDPISEHNRLYWYRQTLGQGPEFLTYFQNEAQLEKSRLLSDRFSAERPKGSFSTLEIQRTEQGDSAMYLCASSYAGRAGSYEQYFGPGTRLTVT.

V gene TRBV23-1 combines with J gene TRBJ1-3, with TRBD1 as a possible D gene (5 bases). TRBV23-1 is reported as an ORF; its role is uncertain. The CDR3 totals 19 residues. The germline V and J ends were trimmed by 5 bases and 0 bases, with 23 bases remaining between them. The CDR3 reads CASSVHRKFPPSSGNTIYF. CDR3 DNA: TGCGCCAGCAGTGTTCACAGGAAGTTCCCGCCGAGCTCTGGAAACACCATATATTTT.

The V call is TRBV7-9, the J call TRBJ2-2, with 7 bases that match TRBD2. This CDR3 spans 15 amino acids. Germline trimming cut 5 bases from V and 1 base from J; bases unmatched to any gene: 4. Germline V gene data show CDR1 as SEHNR and CDR2 as FQNEAQ (reference sequence). The CDR3 protein is CASSDRGGNTGELFF. CDR3 DNA: TGTGCCAGCAGCGACCGCGGGGGGAACACCGGGGAGCTGTTTTTT.

The chain combines TRBV27 with TRBJ2-7, with 8 bases fitting TRBD2. CDR3 length equals 14 residues. Looked up from germline, CDR1 is MNHEY and CDR2 is SMNVEV (reference sequence). Losses at the gene ends were 4 bases for V and 4 bases for J; bases not matched to a gene: 6. CDR3 DNA sequence: TGTGCCAGCAGTTCCCGCGGGAGGAGGTACGAGCAGTACTTC. Translating gives CASSSRGRRYEQYF.

The chain carries TRBV9 and TRBJ2-7; D remains ambiguous. The CDR3 consists of 15 residues. Germline V gene sequence: CDR1 SGDLS, CDR2 YYNGEE. The ends were cut back, 0 bases at V and 2 bases at J, with 12 bases in the middle. This CDR3 is CASSVDSTLTYEQYF. CDR3 sequence (DNA): TGTGCCAGCAGCGTAGATTCGACACTGACCTACGAGCAGTACTTC.

The genes are TRBV27 and TRBJ1-2; 7 bases align to TRBD1. In germline, CDR1 is MNHEY, CDR2 SMNVEV (reference sequence). The CDR3 has 15 residues. V lost 5 bases, J lost 4 bases, and 10 bases stayed unmatched. The CDR3 nucleotides read TGTGCCAGCAGTCTACAGGGGCGCGGGATCTATGGCTACACCTTC. Its protein is CASSLQGRGIYGYTF.

The V call is TRBV7-2, the J call TRBJ1-5; perhaps TRBD1 as D (6 bases). The V end was cut by 1 base, the J end by 6 bases, with 13 bases between. The germline CDR1 and CDR2 sequences are SGHTA and FQGNSA. This CDR3 spans 15 amino acids. The CDR3 nucleotides read TGTGCCAGCAGCTTAGAGGGGGAGGGACGTCAGCCCCAGCATTTT. This sequence encodes CASSLEGEGRQPQHF.

The rearrangement joins TRBV19 to TRBJ2-7, with D perhaps matching TRBD2 (6 bases). The CDR3 loop spans 13 amino acids. V was trimmed by 10 bases and J by 0 bases, leaving 13 bases between them. The germline gives CDR1 LNHDA, CDR2 SQIVND (reference sequence). CDR3 sequence reads: CATRDSRSYEQYF. The DNA of the CDR3 is TGTGCCACCAGGGACTCCCGCTCCTACGAGCAGTACTTC.

This clone appeared a single time. The CDR3 loop reads CASSVDNYNEQFF. In DNA form, the CDR3 reads TGTGCCAGCAGCGTCGACAACTACAATGAGCAGTTCTTC. The V gene is TRBV7-3, the J gene TRBJ2-1; D remains unclear. The V and J ends lost 5 bases and 3 bases respectively, with 8 bases between them. Germline lookup yields CDR1 SGHTA and CDR2 FQGTGA. This CDR3 spans 13 amino acids.

The V and J genes are TRBV7-7 and TRBJ2-1; TRBD1 is a possible D gene (5 bases). There are 14 residues in the CDR3. The germline V and J ends were trimmed by 1 base and 8 bases, with 12 bases remaining between them. The germline V gene encodes CDR1 SSHAT and CDR2 FNYEAQ (reference sequence). The CDR3 region is CASSLEGPYDEQFF. The CDR3 DNA reads as TGTGCCAGCAGCTTAGAGGGGCCCTATGATGAGCAGTTCTTC.

The chain is built from TRBV5-1 and TRBJ1-1, with 11 bases aligning to TRBD1. After removal of 3 bases from V and 0 bases from J, the junction contained 10 bases not matched to a gene. Per the germline V gene, CDR1 is SGHRS and CDR2 is YFSETQ. This CDR3 comprises 18 residues. CDR3: CASSSLQGTGGLNTEAFF. The CDR3 region has the DNA TGCGCCAGCAGCTCCCTCCAAGGGACAGGGGGTTTGAACACTGAAGCTTTCTTT.

The chain recombines TRBV7-6 with TRBJ2-7; TRBD2 matches at 12 bases. This CDR3 is 14 amino acids long. The V segment lost 5 bases and the J segment 6 bases; nucleotides outside the gene matches: 5. CDR1 is SGHVS and CDR2 is FNYEAQ in the germline V gene. CDR3 nucleotide sequence: TGTGCCAGCAGCCCTAGCGGGGGGGCTGGCGAGCAGTACTTC. Its translation is CASSPSGGAGEQYF.